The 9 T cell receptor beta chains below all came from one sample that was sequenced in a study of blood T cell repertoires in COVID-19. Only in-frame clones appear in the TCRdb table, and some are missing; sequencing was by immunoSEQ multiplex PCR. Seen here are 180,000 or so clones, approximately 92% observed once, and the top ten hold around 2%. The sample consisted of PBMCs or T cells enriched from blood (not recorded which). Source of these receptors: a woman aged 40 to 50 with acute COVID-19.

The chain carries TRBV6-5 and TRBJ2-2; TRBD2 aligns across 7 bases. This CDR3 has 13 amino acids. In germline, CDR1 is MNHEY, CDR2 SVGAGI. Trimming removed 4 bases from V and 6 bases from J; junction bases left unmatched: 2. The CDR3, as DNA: TGTGCCAGCAGTTCGGGGGGTCCCGGGGAGCTGTTTTTT. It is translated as CASSSGGPGELFF.

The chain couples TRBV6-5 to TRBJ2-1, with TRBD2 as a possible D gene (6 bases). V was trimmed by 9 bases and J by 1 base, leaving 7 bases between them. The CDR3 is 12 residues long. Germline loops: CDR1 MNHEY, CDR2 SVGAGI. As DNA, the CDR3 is TGTGCCAGGCGGGGATCCTACAATGAGCAGTTCTTC. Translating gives CARRGSYNEQFF.

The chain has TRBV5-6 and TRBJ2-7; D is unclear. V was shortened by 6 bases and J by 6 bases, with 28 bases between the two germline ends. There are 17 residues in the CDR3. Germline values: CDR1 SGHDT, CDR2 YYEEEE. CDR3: CASTPLSKRQLASEQYF. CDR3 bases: TGTGCCAGCACCCCCTTGAGTAAGCGCCAACTGGCATCCGAGCAGTACTTC.

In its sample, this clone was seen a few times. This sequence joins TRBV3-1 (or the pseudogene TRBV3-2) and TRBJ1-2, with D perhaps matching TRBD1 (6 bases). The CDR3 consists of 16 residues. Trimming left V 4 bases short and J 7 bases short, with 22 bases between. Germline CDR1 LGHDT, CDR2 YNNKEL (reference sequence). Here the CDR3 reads CASSPPALGTPSGYTF. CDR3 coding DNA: TGTGCCAGCAGCCCTCCGGCCCTAGGGACACCGTCTGGCTACACCTTC.

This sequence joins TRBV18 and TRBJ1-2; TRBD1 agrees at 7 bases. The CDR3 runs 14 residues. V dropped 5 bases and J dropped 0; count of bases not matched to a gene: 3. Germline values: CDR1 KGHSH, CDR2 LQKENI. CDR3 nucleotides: TGTGCCAGCTCATCCGACAGGGCTAACTATGGCTACACCTTC. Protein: CASSSDRANYGYTF.

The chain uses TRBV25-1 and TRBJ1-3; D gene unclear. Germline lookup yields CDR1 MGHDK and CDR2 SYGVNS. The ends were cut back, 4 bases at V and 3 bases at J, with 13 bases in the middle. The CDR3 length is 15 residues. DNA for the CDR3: TGTGCCAGCAGTGGAAACGGGAGGGTTGGAAACACCATATATTTT. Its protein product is CASSGNGRVGNTIYF. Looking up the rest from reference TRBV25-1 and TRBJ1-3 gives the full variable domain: EADIYQTPRYLVIGTGKKITLECSQTMGHDKMYWYQQDPGMELHLIHYSYGVNSTEKGDLSSESTVSRIRTEHFPLTLESARPSHTSQYLCASSGNGRVGNTIYFGEGSWLTVV.

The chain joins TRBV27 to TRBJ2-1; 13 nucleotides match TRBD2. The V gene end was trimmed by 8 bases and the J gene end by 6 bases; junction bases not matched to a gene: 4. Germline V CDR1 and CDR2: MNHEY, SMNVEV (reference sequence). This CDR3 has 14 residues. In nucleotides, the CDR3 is TGTGCCAGCCGCCGACTAGCGGGGGGCAATGAGCAGTTCTTC. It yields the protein CASRRLAGGNEQFF.

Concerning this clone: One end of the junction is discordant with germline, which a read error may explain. In DNA, the CDR3 is TGCGCCAGCAGCCAAGACCAAGGGAGGGGGAGCATAGATACGCAGTATTTT. It translates to CASSQDQGRGSIDTQYF. The chain carries TRBV4-3 and TRBJ2-3; D possibly corresponds to TRBD2 (7 bases). Germline CDR1 and CDR2: LGHNA and YSLEER. The CDR3 has 17 amino acids.

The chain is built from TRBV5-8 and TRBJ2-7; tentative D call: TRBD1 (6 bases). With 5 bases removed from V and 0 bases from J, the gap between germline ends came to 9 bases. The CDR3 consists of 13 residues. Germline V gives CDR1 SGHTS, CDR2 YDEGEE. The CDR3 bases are TGTGCCAGCAGAAGGGGGACCTCCTACGAGCAGTACTTC. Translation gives CASRRGTSYEQYF.